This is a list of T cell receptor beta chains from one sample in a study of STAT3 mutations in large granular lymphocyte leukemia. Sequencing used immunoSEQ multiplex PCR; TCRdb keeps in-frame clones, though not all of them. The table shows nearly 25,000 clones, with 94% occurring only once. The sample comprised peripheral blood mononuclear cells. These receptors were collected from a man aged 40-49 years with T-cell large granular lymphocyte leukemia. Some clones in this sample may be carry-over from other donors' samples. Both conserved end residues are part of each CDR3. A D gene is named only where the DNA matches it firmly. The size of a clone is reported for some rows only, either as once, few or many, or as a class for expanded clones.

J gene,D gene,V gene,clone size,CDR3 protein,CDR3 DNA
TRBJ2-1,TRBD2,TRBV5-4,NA,CASSLSGGANEQFF,TGTGCCAGCAGCTTAAGCGGGGGGGCTAATGAGCAGTTCTTC
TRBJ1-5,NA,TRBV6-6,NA,CASSGQEYQPQHF,TGTGCCAGCAGTGGGCAGGAATATCAGCCCCAGCATTTT
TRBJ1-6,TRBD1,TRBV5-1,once,CASSFLDRDSPLHF,TGCGCCAGCAGCTTCCTGGACAGGGACTCACCCCTCCACTTT
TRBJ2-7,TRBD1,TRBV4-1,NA,CASSQVSGTGDLYEQYF,TGCGCCAGCAGCCAGGTTTCCGGGACAGGGGACCTCTACGAGCAGTACTTC
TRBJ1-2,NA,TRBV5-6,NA,CASSLRGANYGYTF,TGTGCCAGCAGCCTTAGGGGAGCTAACTATGGCTACACCTTC
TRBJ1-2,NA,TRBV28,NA,CASSYNSIGQPYGYTF,TGTGCCAGCAGCTATAACTCCATCGGACAGCCCTATGGCTACACCTTC
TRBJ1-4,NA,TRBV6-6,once,CASSWVGTNEKLFF,TGTGCCAGCAGTTGGGTCGGGACTAATGAAAAACTGTTTTTT
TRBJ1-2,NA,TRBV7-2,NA,CASSLSVDARRYNYGYTF,TGTGCCAGCAGCTTATCTGTGGACGCCCGACGCTATAACTATGGCTACACCTTC
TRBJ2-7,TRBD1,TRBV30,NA,CAWSVPGTESYEQYF,TGTGCCTGGAGTGTACCCGGGACAGAGTCCTACGAGCAGTACTTC
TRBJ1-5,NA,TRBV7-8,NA,CASSLGGLINQPQHF,TGTGCCAGCAGCTTAGGAGGGTTGATCAATCAGCCCCAGCATTTT